A selection of T cell receptor beta chains follows, all from one sample in a study of CD8+ T cells in alopecia areata. TCRdb's table, derived via immunoSEQ multiplex PCR, lists solely in-frame clones and lacks some. The sample gives around 150,000 clones, around three fifths of which show up once; approximately 15% is in the top ten. The sequencing used CD4+ T cells sorted from blood, collected at week 24, from a patient treated with tofacitinib. Receptor source: a human donor with alopecia areata. The CDR3 runs from the conserved cysteine through the conserved F or W. Each record gives: clone size, D gene, J gene, V gene, CDR3 protein, CDR3 DNA. The D gene is left open where the match is weak. Rows may omit the clone size; those that give it use once, few, many or a size class.

few . TRBJ2-1 TRBV5-6 CASSLGGTYAYNEQFF TGTGCCAGCAGCTTAGGGGGGACTTACGCCTACAATGAGCAGTTCTTC
. . TRBJ1-1 TRBV10-3 CATIRDVNTEAFF TGTGCCACTATAAGGGACGTCAACACTGAAGCTTTCTTT
. TRBD1 TRBJ1-6 TRBV6-5 CASSPDRVSPLHF TGTGCCAGCAGTCCGGACAGGGTCTCACCCCTCCACTTT
. TRBD1 TRBJ1-1 TRBV6-6 CASSYQQGKGEAFF TGTGCCAGCAGTTACCAACAGGGGAAGGGTGAAGCTTTCTTT
. TRBD1 TRBJ1-1 TRBV27 CASSLLGTGGSTEAFF TGTGCCAGCAGTTTATTAGGGACAGGGGGAAGCACTGAAGCTTTCTTT
once . TRBJ2-2 TRBV30 CAWKEGPNTGELFF TGTGCCTGGAAGGAAGGGCCGAACACCGGGGAGCTGTTTTTT
once TRBD1 TRBJ2-7 TRBV30 CAWSPSRTGGVYEQYF TGTGCCTGGAGTCCTTCGCGGACAGGGGGCGTCTACGAGCAGTACTTC
. . TRBJ2-7 TRBV11-2 CASSSAGAAEAYEQYF TGTGCCAGCAGTTCAGCTGGGGCAGCAGAGGCCTACGAGCAGTACTTC
. . TRBJ2-1 TRBV6-5 CASSRAGRYNEQFF TGTGCCAGCAGCCGGGCCGGACGCTACAATGAGCAGTTCTTC
. . TRBJ2-7 TRBV30 CAWSARGSTYEQYF TGTGCCTGGAGTGCGAGAGGTTCGACCTACGAGCAGTACTTC
. TRBD1 TRBJ2-3 TRBV9 CASSDSTGFYTQYF TGTGCCAGCAGCGACTCGACAGGGTTTTATACGCAGTATTTT
. . TRBJ1-3 TRBV29-1 CSVGGTLPGNTIYF TGCAGCGTTGGAGGGACACTACCAGGAAACACCATATATTTT
once TRBD1 TRBJ1-4 TRBV6-1 CASTIGTGGEKLFF TGTGCCAGCACTATTGGGACAGGAGGTGAAAAACTGTTTTTT
. . TRBJ1-1 TRBV7-2 CASSPDGGNTEAFF TGTGCCAGCAGCCCAGACGGGGGGAACACTGAAGCTTTCTTT
few . TRBJ2-7 TRBV7-9 CASSFYLDSTYEQYF TGTGCCAGCAGCTTCTACCTGGACAGTACCTACGAGCAGTACTTC
. TRBD1 TRBJ2-5 TRBV29-1 CSVSFGTGEETQYF TGCAGCGTTTCTTTCGGGACAGGGGAAGAGACCCAGTACTTC
. . TRBJ2-2 TRBV6-1 CASMLASLNTGELFF TGTGCCAGCATGTTAGCTTCCCTCAACACCGGGGAGCTGTTTTTT
. . TRBJ1-1 TRBV18 CASSPLVSNTEAFF TGTGCCAGCTCACCACTGGTTTCGAACACTGAAGCTTTCTTT
. . TRBJ1-3 TRBV2 CASSLQVNTIYF TGTGCCAGCAGTCTACAGGTGAACACCATATATTTT
few . TRBJ2-6 TRBV5-1 CASSLSGANVLTF TGCGCCAGCAGCTTGTCTGGGGCCAACGTCCTGACTTTC
. TRBD1 TRBJ1-1 TRBV29-1 CSVRQGARNTEAFF TGCAGCGTTCGACAGGGGGCGAGGAACACTGAAGCTTTCTTT
. . TRBJ2-5 TRBV13 CASSFGPRAETQYF TGTGCCAGCAGCTTCGGACCTCGGGCAGAGACCCAGTACTTC
. . TRBJ1-6 TRBV2 CASSEALGRGGSPLHF TGTGCCAGCAGTGAAGCGCTTGGCAGGGGAGGGTCACCCCTCCACTTT
few . TRBJ2-3 TRBV5-1 CASSLRDTQYF TGCGCCAGCAGCTTGCGAGATACGCAGTATTTT
. . TRBJ2-2 TRBV7-3 CASSLYSNTGELFF TGTGCCAGCAGCTTATACTCGAACACCGGGGAGCTGTTTTTT
. . TRBJ1-2 TRBV29-1 CSSWGSNYGYTF TGCAGCTCCTGGGGGTCTAACTATGGCTACACCTTC
few . TRBJ2-5 TRBV23-1 CASSLSGGPQETQYF TGCGCCAGCAGTCTCTCGGGGGGCCCGCAAGAGACCCAGTACTTC
. TRBD1 TRBJ1-1 TRBV11-1 CASSFPTGVNTEAFF TGTGCCAGCAGCTTTCCGACAGGGGTGAACACTGAAGCTTTCTTT
. TRBD1 TRBJ1-2 TRBV2 CASTRGLRDRDFYGYTF TGTGCCAGCACTCGAGGACTCCGGGACAGGGACTTCTATGGCTACACCTTC
. . TRBJ2-5 TRBV25-1 CASSESGAQETQYF TGTGCCAGCAGTGAATCTGGGGCCCAAGAGACCCAGTACTTC
few . TRBJ2-3 TRBV29-1 CSVGTSTDTQYF TGCAGCGTTGGAACTAGCACAGATACGCAGTATTTT
once . TRBJ1-6 TRBV5-1 CASSLNRESPLHF TGCGCCAGCAGCTTGAACAGGGAGTCACCCCTCCACTTT
. TRBD1 TRBJ2-7 TRBV29-1 CSGSGTGVNEQYF TGCAGCGGTTCCGGGACAGGGGTCAACGAGCAGTACTTC
. . TRBJ2-1 TRBV29-1 CSVGGAGSYNEQFF TGCAGCGTTGGCGGCGCAGGGTCCTACAATGAGCAGTTCTTC